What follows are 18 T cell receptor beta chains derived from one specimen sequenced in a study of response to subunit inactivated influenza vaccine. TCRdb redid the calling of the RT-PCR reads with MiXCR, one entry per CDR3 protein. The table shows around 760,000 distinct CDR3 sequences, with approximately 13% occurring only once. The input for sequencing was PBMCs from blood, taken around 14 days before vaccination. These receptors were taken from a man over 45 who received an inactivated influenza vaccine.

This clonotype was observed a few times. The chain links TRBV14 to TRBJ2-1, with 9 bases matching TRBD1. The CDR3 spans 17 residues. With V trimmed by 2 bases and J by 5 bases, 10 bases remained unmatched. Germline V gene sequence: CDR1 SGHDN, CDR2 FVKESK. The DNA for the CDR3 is TGTGCCAGCAGCCAATTTACAGGGGGCTGGCGGGACAATGAGCAGTTCTTC. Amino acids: CASSQFTGGWRDNEQFF. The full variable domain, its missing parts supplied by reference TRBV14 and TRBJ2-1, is EAGVTQFPSHSVIEKGQTVTLRCDPISGHDNLYWYRRVMGKEIKFLLHFVKESKQDESGMPNNRFLAERTGGTYSTLKVQPAELEDSGVYFCASSQFTGGWRDNEQFFGPGTRLTVL.

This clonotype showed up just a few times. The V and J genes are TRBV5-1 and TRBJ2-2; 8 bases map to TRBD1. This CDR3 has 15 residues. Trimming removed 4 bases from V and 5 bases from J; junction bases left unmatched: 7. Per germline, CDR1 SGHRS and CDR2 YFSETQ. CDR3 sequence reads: CASSGRGHETGELFF. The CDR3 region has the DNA TGCGCCAGCAGCGGCAGGGGGCACGAAACCGGGGAGCTGTTTTTT.

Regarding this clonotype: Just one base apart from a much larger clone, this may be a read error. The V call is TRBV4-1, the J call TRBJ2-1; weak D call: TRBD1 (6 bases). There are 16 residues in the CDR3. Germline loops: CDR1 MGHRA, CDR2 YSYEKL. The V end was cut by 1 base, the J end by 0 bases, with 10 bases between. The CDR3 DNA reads TGCGCCAGCAGCCAAGTTCCGGACAGCTCCTACAATGAGCAGTTCTTC. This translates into CASSQVPDSSYNEQFF.

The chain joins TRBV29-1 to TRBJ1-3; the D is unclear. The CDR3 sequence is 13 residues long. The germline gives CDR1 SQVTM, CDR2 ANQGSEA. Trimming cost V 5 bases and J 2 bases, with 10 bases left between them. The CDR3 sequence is CSVSGSTGNTIYF. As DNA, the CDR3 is TGCAGCGTTTCCGGCAGTACTGGAAACACCATATATTTT.

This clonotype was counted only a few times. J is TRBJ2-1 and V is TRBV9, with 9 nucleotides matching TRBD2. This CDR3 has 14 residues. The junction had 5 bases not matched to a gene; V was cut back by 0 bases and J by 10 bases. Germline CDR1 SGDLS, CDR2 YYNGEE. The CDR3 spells CASSVESSGKEQFF. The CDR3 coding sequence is TGTGCCAGCAGCGTAGAGTCTAGCGGGAAGGAGCAGTTCTTC.

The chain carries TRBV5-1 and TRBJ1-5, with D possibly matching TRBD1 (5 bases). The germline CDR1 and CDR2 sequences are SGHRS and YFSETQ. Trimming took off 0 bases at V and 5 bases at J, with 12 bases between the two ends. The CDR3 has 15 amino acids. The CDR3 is CASSLEGQTHQPQHF. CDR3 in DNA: TGCGCCAGCAGCTTGGAGGGGCAGACTCATCAGCCCCAGCATTTT.

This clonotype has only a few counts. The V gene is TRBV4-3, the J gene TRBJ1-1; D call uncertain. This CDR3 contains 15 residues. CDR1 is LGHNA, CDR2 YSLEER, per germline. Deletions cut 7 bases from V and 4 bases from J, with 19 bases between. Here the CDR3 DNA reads TGCGCCAGCACCCCCCAATGGTCCTCCACCACTGAAGCTTTCTTT. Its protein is CASTPQWSSTTEAFF.

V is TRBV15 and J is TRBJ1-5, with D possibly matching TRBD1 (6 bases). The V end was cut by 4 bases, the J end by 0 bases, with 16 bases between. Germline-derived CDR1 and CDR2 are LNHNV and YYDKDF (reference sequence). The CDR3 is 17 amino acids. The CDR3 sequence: CATSTAEGGYSNQPQHF. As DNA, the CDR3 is TGTGCCACCAGCACCGCTGAAGGGGGTTATAGCAATCAGCCCCAGCATTTT.

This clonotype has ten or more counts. Written as DNA, the CDR3 is TGCAGCGTTGGAATGGGGGATACGCAGTATTTT. This gives the protein CSVGMGDTQYF. This sequence joins TRBV29-1 and TRBJ2-3; D gene uncertain. Germline assignment: CDR1 SQVTM and CDR2 ANQGSEA. The germline V and J ends were trimmed by 4 bases and 6 bases, with 8 bases remaining between them. There are 11 residues in the CDR3.

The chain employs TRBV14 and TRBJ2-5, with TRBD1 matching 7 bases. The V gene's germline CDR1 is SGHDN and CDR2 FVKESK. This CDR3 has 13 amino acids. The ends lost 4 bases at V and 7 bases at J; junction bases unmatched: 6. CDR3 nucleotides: TGTGCCAGCAGCCTGGGACAGACCAGGACCCAGTACTTC. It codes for CASSLGQTRTQYF. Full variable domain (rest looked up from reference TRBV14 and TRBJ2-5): EAGVTQFPSHSVIEKGQTVTLRCDPISGHDNLYWYRRVMGKEIKFLLHFVKESKQDESGMPNNRFLAERTGGTYSTLKVQPAELEDSGVYFCASSLGQTRTQYFGPGTRLLVL.

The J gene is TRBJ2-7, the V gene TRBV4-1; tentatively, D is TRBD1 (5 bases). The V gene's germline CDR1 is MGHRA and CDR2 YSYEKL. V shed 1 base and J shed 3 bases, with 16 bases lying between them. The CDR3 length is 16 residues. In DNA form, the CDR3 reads TGCGCCAGCAGCCAAGTGCTTGGCAGGGAAAACTACGAGCAGTACTTC. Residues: CASSQVLGRENYEQYF.

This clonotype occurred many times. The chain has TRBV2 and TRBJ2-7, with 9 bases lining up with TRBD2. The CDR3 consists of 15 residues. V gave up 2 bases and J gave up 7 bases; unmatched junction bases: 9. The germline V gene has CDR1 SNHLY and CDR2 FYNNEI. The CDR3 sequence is CASSERSSGSREQYF. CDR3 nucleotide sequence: TGTGCCAGCAGTGAAAGGAGTAGCGGGAGTAGAGAGCAGTACTTC.

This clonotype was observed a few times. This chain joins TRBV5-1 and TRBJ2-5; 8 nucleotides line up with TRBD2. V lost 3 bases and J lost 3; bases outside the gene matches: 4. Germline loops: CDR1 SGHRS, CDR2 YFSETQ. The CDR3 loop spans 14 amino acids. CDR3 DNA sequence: TGCGCCAGCAGCTCGGGGGGGACTAAAGAGACCCAGTACTTC. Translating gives CASSSGGTKETQYF.

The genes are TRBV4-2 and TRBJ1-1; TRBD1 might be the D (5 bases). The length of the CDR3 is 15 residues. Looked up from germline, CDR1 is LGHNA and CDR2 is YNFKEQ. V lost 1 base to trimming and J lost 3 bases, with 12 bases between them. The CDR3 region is CASSQVRGLDTEAFF. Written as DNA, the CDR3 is TGTGCCAGCAGCCAAGTTCGGGGGTTGGACACTGAAGCTTTCTTT.

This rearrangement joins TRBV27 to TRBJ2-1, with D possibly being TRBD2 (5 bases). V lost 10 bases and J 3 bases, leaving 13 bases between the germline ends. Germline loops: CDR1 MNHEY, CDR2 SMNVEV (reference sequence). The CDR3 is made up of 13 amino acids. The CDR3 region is CATALAGYNEQFF. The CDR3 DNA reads TGTGCCACGGCTCTGGCGGGCTACAATGAGCAGTTCTTC.

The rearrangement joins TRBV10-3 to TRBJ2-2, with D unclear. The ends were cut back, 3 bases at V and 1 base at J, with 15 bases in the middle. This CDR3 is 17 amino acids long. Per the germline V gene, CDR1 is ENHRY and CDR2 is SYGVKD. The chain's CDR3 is CAISEGVGRENTGELFF. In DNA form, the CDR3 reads TGTGCCATCAGTGAAGGCGTGGGCAGAGAGAACACCGGGGAGCTGTTTTTT.

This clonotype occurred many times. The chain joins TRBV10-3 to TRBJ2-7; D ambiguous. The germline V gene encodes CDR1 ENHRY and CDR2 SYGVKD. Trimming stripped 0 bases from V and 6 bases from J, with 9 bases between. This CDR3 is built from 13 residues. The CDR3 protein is CAISESLLGEQYF. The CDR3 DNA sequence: TGTGCCATCAGTGAGTCCCTGTTGGGCGAGCAGTACTTC.

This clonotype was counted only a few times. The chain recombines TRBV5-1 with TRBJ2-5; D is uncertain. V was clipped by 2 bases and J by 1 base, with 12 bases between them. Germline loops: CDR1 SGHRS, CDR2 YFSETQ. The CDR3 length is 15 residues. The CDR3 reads CASSFSGQIQETQYF. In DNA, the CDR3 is TGCGCCAGCAGCTTCAGTGGGCAGATCCAAGAGACCCAGTACTTC.